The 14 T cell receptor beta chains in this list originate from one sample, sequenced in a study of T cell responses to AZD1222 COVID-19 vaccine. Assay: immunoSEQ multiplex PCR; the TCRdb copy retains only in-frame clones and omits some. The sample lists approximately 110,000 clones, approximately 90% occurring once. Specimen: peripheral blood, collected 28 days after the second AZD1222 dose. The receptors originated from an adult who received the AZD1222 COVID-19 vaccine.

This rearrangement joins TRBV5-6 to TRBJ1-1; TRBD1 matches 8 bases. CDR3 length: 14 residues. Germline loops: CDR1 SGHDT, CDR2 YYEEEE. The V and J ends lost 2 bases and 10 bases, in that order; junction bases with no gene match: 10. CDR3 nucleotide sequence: TGTGCCAGCAGCTTTATAACAGGGGGGCGGCGAGCTTTCTTT. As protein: CASSFITGGRRAFF.

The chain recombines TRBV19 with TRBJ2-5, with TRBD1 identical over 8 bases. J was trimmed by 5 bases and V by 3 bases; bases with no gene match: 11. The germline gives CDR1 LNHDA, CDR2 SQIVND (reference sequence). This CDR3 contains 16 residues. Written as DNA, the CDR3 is TGTGCCAGTAGTATTGGGACGACCAGGGGGCTTGAGACCCAGTACTTC. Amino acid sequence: CASSIGTTRGLETQYF.

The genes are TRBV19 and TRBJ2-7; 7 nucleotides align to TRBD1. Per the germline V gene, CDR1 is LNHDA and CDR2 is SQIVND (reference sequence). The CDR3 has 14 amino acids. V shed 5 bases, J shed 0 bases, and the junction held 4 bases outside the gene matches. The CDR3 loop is CASSWDSFSYEQYF. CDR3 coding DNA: TGTGCCAGTAGTTGGGACAGCTTCTCCTACGAGCAGTACTTC.

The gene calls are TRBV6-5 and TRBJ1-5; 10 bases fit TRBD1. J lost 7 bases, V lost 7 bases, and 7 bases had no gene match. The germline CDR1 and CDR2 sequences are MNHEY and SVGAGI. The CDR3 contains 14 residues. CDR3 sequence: CASTKRTGGQPQHF. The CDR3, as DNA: TGTGCCAGCACCAAAAGGACAGGGGGACAGCCCCAGCATTTT.

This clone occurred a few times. CDR3 nucleotide sequence: TGTGCCAGCAGCACTCTGGCAGAACGATCTATTAGGGCCAACGTCCTGACTTTC. As protein: CASSTLAERSIRANVLTF. V is TRBV27 and J is TRBJ2-6; D remains unclear. V was pared by 6 bases and J by 5 bases, with 23 bases between. Per germline, CDR1 MNHEY and CDR2 SMNVEV (reference sequence). There are 18 residues in the CDR3.

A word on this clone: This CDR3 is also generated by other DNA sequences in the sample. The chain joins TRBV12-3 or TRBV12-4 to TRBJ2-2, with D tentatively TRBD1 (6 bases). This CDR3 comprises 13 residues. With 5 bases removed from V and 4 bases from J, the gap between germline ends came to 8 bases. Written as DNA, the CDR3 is TGTGCCAGCAGTGGACAGCGCACCGGGGAGCTGTTTTTT. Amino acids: CASSGQRTGELFF.

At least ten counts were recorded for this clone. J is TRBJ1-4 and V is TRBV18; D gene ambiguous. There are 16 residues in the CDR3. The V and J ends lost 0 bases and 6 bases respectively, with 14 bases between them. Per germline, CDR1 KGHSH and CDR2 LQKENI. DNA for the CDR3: TGTGCCAGCTCACCACCTTCAGTGAATTTACATGAAAAACTGTTTTTT. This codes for CASSPPSVNLHEKLFF.

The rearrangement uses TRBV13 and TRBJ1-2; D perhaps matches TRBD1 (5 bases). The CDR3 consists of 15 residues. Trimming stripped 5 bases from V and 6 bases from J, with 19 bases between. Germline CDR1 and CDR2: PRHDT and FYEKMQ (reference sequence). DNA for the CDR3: TGTGCCAGCAGCCCGCAGCGGCAGGGTGGTAATGGCTACACCTTC. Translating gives CASSPQRQGGNGYTF. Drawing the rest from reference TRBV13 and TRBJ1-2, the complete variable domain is AAGVIQSPRHLIKEKRETATLKCYPIPRHDTVYWYQQGPGQDPQFLISFYEKMQSDKGSIPDRFSAQQFSDYHSELNMSSLELGDSALYFCASSPQRQGGNGYTFGSGTRLTVV.

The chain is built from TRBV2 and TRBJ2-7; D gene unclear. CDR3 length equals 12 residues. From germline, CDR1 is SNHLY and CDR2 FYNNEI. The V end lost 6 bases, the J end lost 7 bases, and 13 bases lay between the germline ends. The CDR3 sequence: CASRLSEREQYF. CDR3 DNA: TGTGCCAGCAGACTGTCTGAAAGGGAGCAGTACTTC.

The CDR3 nucleotides read TGTGCCAGCAGCCAAGCAGGGGAGAACTCACCCCTCCACTTT. Protein: CASSQAGENSPLHF. The chain couples TRBV3-1 (or the pseudogene TRBV3-2) to TRBJ1-6; weak D call: TRBD1 (6 bases). The germline CDR1 and CDR2 sequences are LGHDT and YNNKEL (reference sequence). Trimming cost V 1 base and J 10 bases, with 11 bases left between them. The CDR3 contains 14 residues.

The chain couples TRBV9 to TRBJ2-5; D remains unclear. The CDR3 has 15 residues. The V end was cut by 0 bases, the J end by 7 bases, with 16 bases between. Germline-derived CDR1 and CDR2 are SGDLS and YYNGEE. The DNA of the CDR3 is TGTGCCAGCAGCGTAGATCAGACGGCCTACGGGACCCAGTACTTC. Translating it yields CASSVDQTAYGTQYF.

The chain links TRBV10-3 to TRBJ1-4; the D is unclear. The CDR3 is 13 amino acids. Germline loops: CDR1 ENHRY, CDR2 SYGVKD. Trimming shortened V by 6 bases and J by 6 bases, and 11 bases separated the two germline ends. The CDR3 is CAIRGSGDEKLFF. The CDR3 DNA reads TGTGCCATCAGAGGGTCCGGGGATGAAAAACTGTTTTTT.

CDR3 protein: CASRLRTGGTDTQYF. The CDR3 DNA sequence: TGTGCCAGCAGGCTCCGGACAGGGGGCACAGATACGCAGTATTTT. V is TRBV2 and J is TRBJ2-3; TRBD1 agrees at 9 bases. V lost 6 bases, J lost 1 base, and 5 bases stayed unmatched. CDR3 length equals 15 residues. The germline gives CDR1 SNHLY, CDR2 FYNNEI.

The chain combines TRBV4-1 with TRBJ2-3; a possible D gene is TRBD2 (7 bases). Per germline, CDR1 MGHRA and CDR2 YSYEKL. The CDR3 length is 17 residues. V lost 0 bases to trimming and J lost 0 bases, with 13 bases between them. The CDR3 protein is CASSQDRGGESTDTQYF. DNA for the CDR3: TGCGCCAGCAGCCAAGATAGGGGGGGCGAAAGCACAGATACGCAGTATTTT.